The 10 T cell receptor beta chains presented below share a single source sample, sequenced in a study of molecular identifiers for immune sequencing clone quantification. TCRdb re-analysed the PCR reads in MiXCR, keeping a single row per CDR3 protein. The profile covers about 640,000 distinct CDR3 sequences, with about 20% appearing a single time and roughly 0.85% taken by the ten largest. Sequenced sample: naive CD8+ T cells from blood, with Jurkat cell RNA spiked in. The subset here: FACS-sorted CD8+CD4-CCR7+CD45RA+ naive T cells. These receptors were collected from a human donor in good health. Some libraries in this study had Jurkat cell RNA spiked in.

For this clonotype: Given a much more abundant clone one base away, this may be a read error. The chain joins TRBV3-1 to TRBJ1-4; D ambiguous. Per germline, CDR1 LGHDT and CDR2 YNNKEL (reference sequence). CDR3 length: 14 amino acids. CDR3 residues: CASSRGENYEKLSF. The CDR3, as DNA: TGTGCCAGCAGCCGAGGCGAAAATTATGAAAAACTGTCTTTT.

This clonotype was detected a few times. This rearrangement joins TRBV7-3 to TRBJ2-2; the D is unclear. V was shortened by 2 bases and J by 7 bases, with 8 bases between the two germline ends. Germline V CDR1 and CDR2: SGHTA, FQGTGA. The CDR3 is 13 residues long. The CDR3 nucleotides read TGTGCCAGCAGCTTACGGGTTGGCGGGGAGCTGTTTTTT. As protein: CASSLRVGGELFF. The entire variable domain, with the rest obtained from reference TRBV7-3 and TRBJ2-2, is as follows: GAGVSQTPSNKVTEKGKYVELRCDPISGHTALYWYRQSLGQGPEFLIYFQGTGAADDSGLPNDRFFAVRPEGSVSTLKIQRTERGDSAVYLCASSLRVGGELFFGEGSRLTVL.

Worth noting for this clonotype: This could be a read error, since a much larger clone is one nucleotide away. It is likely a read error, because the conserved phenylalanine at the end of the CDR3 is missing. This chain uses TRBV4-3 with TRBJ2-1; 11 bases line up with TRBD2. Germline lookup yields CDR1 LGHNA and CDR2 YSLEER. The V segment lost 1 base and the J segment 4 bases; nucleotides outside the gene matches: 6. This CDR3 has 17 residues. The CDR3 region is CASSQVSTSGVYNEQFL. The CDR3 region has the DNA TGCGCCAGCAGCCAAGTTTCGACTAGCGGGGTATACAATGAGCAGTTCCTC.

This clonotype was observed a few times. CDR3 loop: CASKRQGPADTQYF. In nucleotides, the CDR3 is TGTGCCAGTAAAAGACAGGGTCCCGCAGATACGCAGTATTTT. The chain couples TRBV19 to TRBJ2-3; 7 bases agree with TRBD1. This CDR3 spans 14 amino acids. The V and J ends lost 7 bases and 4 bases, in that order; junction bases with no gene match: 8. The germline CDR1 and CDR2 sequences are LNHDA and SQIVND (reference sequence).

This clonotype was picked up many times. The chain has TRBV20-1 and TRBJ2-7; TRBD2 matches 9 bases. This CDR3 has 16 amino acids. CDR1 DFQATT and CDR2 SNEGSKA come from the germline V gene (reference sequence). The junction had 12 bases not matched to a gene; V was cut back by 3 bases and J by 3 bases. The DNA for the CDR3 is TGCAGTGCTAGCGACCTGGGACTAGCCGCAAACTACGAGCAGTACTTC. Translating gives CSASDLGLAANYEQYF.

With regard to this clonotype: This may stem from a read error, because a much larger clone lies one nucleotide away. This chain joins TRBV12-3 or TRBV12-4 and TRBJ2-5; D remains unclear. The CDR3 has 12 residues. This chain's CDR3 is CAGSYLQEPQYF. DNA of the CDR3: TGTGCCGGCAGCTATCTTCAAGAGCCCCAGTACTTC.

Regarding this clonotype: The CDR3 does not close with the conserved phenylalanine or tryptophan, likely indicating a read error. The V gene is TRBV5-3, the J gene TRBJ1-1; D may be TRBD1 (5 bases). TRBV5-3 is treated as an ORF (open reading frame) with a function not yet certain. This CDR3 comprises 12 residues. Here the CDR3 DNA reads TGTGCCAGCAGCTGGGGGAGCACTGAAGCTTTCTGT. Amino acid sequence: CASSWGSTEAFC.

This clonotype was picked up many times. The rearrangement joins TRBV29-1 to TRBJ2-5, with TRBD1 matching 10 bases. Trimming took 3 bases from V and 5 from J; bases not matched to a gene: 6. The CDR3 runs to 14 residues. Germline V lookup: CDR1 SQVTM, CDR2 ANQGSEA. The CDR3 protein is CSVDPTGGEETQYF. CDR3 nucleotides: TGCAGCGTTGACCCGACAGGGGGCGAGGAGACCCAGTACTTC.

This clonotype has ten or more counts. CDR3 DNA sequence: TGCGCCAGCAGCCAAGATCAAGGGGATCGACAGCCCCAGCATTTT. Translation: CASSQDQGDRQPQHF. The V gene is TRBV4-3, the J gene TRBJ1-5; tentatively, D is TRBD1 (5 bases). Germline V gene sequence: CDR1 LGHNA, CDR2 YSLEER. The CDR3 has 15 amino acids. V lost 0 bases and J lost 7, with 13 bases in between.

The chain recombines TRBV9 with TRBJ2-3, with 15 bases lining up with TRBD2. The germline V gene encodes CDR1 SGDLS and CDR2 YYNGEE. The CDR3 consists of 18 residues. V lost 4 bases to trimming and J lost 3 bases; unmatched junction nucleotides: 9. The CDR3 reads CASSLRTSGGAQTDTQYF. CDR3 coding DNA: TGTGCCAGCAGCCTTAGGACTAGCGGGGGGGCCCAGACAGATACGCAGTATTTT.